These 10 T cell receptor beta chains were all obtained from the same sample, sequenced in a study of T-cell memory formation after mild COVID-19. TCRdb ran MiXCR on the 5' RACE reads and lists one entry per CDR3 protein. This sample yields 350,000 to 400,000 distinct CDR3 sequences, of which about 15% are seen a single time; around a fifth belongs to the top ten. Sequenced sample: PBMCs or a T cell subset sorted from them (not recorded which). These receptors originate from a man between 18 and 35 years old who had mild COVID-19 (a few samples of this study predate the infection). Cell type and time point are not known.

This clonotype was observed a few times. A read error may account for a junction end that differs from germline. The chain combines TRBV12-3 or TRBV12-4 with TRBJ2-3; perhaps TRBD1 as D (5 bases). The CDR3 consists of 14 residues. The CDR3 sequence: CASRLGQGTDTQYF. As DNA, the CDR3 is TGTGCCAGCAGATTAGGACAAGGCACAGATACGCAGTATTTT.

A few counts support this clonotype. The chain links TRBV5-1 to TRBJ1-4; TRBD1 aligns across 8 bases. This CDR3 has 15 residues. The germline V gene has CDR1 SGHRS and CDR2 YFSETQ. With 4 bases clipped from V and 8 bases from J, the junction kept 10 bases outside the gene matches. CDR3 residues: CASSPTQGADEKLFF. The CDR3 nucleotides are TGCGCCAGCAGCCCCACGCAGGGGGCGGACGAAAAACTGTTTTTT.

This clonotype occurred many times. The gene calls are TRBV5-1 and TRBJ2-1; 8 nucleotides align to TRBD2. Germline CDR1 SGHRS, CDR2 YFSETQ. CDR3 length: 15 amino acids. The trim removed 4 bases at V and 5 bases at J, leaving 8 bases unmatched. CDR3 sequence reads: CASSLLGTRDNEQFF. CDR3 DNA: TGCGCCAGCAGCCTTCTTGGGACTAGAGACAATGAGCAGTTCTTC.

This clonotype was observed a handful of times. The chain uses TRBV9 and TRBJ2-1, with D possibly matching TRBD1 (5 bases). CDR1 and CDR2 from the germline V gene are SGDLS and YYNGEE. The V end was cut by 0 bases, the J end by 12 bases, with 16 bases between. The CDR3 consists of 14 residues. CDR3 DNA sequence: TGTGCCAGCAGCGTAGGGGGCGACGCTGGCGGGCAGTTCTTC. Residues: CASSVGGDAGGQFF.

Ten or more counts support this clonotype. The chain couples TRBV4-2 to TRBJ1-1; perhaps TRBD1 as D (5 bases). CDR1 LGHNA and CDR2 YNFKEQ come from the germline V gene. V was trimmed by 2 bases and J by 4 bases, leaving 14 bases between them. The CDR3 contains 15 residues. This CDR3 is CASSQLGQGGTEAFF. CDR3 in DNA: TGTGCCAGCAGCCAACTTGGGCAGGGAGGCACTGAAGCTTTCTTT.

V usage is TRBV5-4 and J usage is TRBJ1-2, with a tentative D call TRBD1 (5 bases). The germline V and J ends were trimmed by 5 bases and 4 bases, with 12 bases remaining between them. CDR3 size: 13 residues. Germline V gene lookup returns CDR1 SGHNT and CDR2 YYREEE (reference sequence). The CDR3 DNA follows: TGTGCCAGCAGATACGAGGGACCCTATGGCTACACCTTC. This encodes CASRYEGPYGYTF.

Only a few counts were recorded for this clonotype. The gene calls are TRBV2 and TRBJ2-3; the match to TRBD1 covers 8 bases. Germline CDR1 and CDR2: SNHLY and FYNNEI. This CDR3 comprises 15 residues. The V gene end was trimmed by 2 bases and the J gene end by 5 bases; junction bases not matched to a gene: 6. DNA for the CDR3: TGTGCCAGCAGTGAATCGGGCAGGGGGCGAGATACGCAGTATTTT. Translating it yields CASSESGRGRDTQYF.

The V and J genes are TRBV5-1 and TRBJ2-1; maybe TRBD2 (6 bases). The CDR3 totals 15 residues. Germline V gives CDR1 SGHRS, CDR2 YFSETQ. V was pared by 4 bases and J by 2 bases, with 13 bases between. CDR3 bases: TGCGCCAGCAGCATTGGGACTGATACCTACAATGAGCAGTTCTTC. Protein product: CASSIGTDTYNEQFF.

This rearrangement joins TRBV2 to TRBJ2-5; D unclear. The CDR3 extends over 15 amino acids. The ends were cut back, 7 bases at V and 5 bases at J, with 20 bases in the middle. Germline lookup yields CDR1 SNHLY and CDR2 FYNNEI. The CDR3 coding sequence is TGTGCCAGCACAATTAACATGGGGTTAGAGGAGACCCAGTACTTC. Protein: CASTINMGLEETQYF.

This clonotype was detected only a few times. The chain recombines TRBV20-1 with TRBJ2-1; no clear D. The CDR3 spans 14 residues. Germline loops: CDR1 DFQATT, CDR2 SNEGSKA (reference sequence). V dropped 7 bases and J dropped 5 bases, with 18 bases sitting between them. This CDR3 is CSVPAELRDNEQFF. Here the CDR3 DNA reads TGCAGTGTCCCCGCGGAGTTACGGGACAATGAGCAGTTCTTC.